This TCR beta chain was sequenced for a study of shared clonotypes between healthy human individuals. The V gene's germline CDR1 is SEHNR and CDR2 FQNEAQ (reference sequence). This CDR3 comprises 14 residues. V was cut by 3 bases and J by 1 base, with 7 bases left in between. For this clone: Its antigen is unidentified.

The donors were adults (healthy and HIV-negative) with no recent acute infections or vaccinations. It was into CD45RA+ naive and CD45RA-negative memory subsets that the CD4+ cells were split. Some clones are missing from TCRdb's copy, which holds only in-frame ones; the method was immunoSEQ multiplex PCR. The data contain around 510,000 clones, roughly 95% of them seen just once; the ten biggest clones take up around 0.067%. Study-wide results and caveats: Naive subsets typically showed greater estimated richness than memory subsets.

The clonotype originates from a woman aged 25 to 39 in good health. The chain is built from TRBV7-9 and TRBJ1-3; D not certain. The specimen was naive CD4+ T cells sorted from blood. Subset indicated: CD45RA+ positively selected. The DNA of the CDR3 is TGTGCCAGCAGCTTCCAGAGGTCTGGAAACACCATATATTTT. Residues: CASSFQRSGNTIYF.